The clone carrying this T cell receptor (beta chain) came up many times. The data derive from a study of Graves' ophthalmopathy and Graves' hyperthyroidism. Diagnosis relied on clinical symptoms, serum thyroxine, TRAb, thyroid ultrasound and orbital computed tomography. As the template, RNA transcripts were used to amplify TCR beta CDR3 regions. Second-round multiplex PCR came after first-round RT-PCR with HTBI primers. One entry per CDR3 protein, called by TCRdb with MiXCR from the multiplex PCR reads. The sample has 1 million to 1.3 million distinct CDR3 sequences, about two fifths seen once. CDR3 length equals 14 residues. CDR1 and CDR2 (germline): SGDLS, YYNGEE. The V end was cut by 1 base, the J end by 6 bases, with 14 bases between.

The rearrangement joins TRBV9 to TRBJ2-7; possible D gene TRBD1, 6 bases. This receptor was taken from an adult man with Graves' hyperthyroidism. What was sequenced was peripheral blood or thyroid tissue (not recorded which). The CDR3 sequence: CASSVLDRLGEQYF. For the CDR3, the DNA is TGTGCCAGCAGCGTATTAGACAGGCTGGGCGAGCAGTACTTC.